Listed here are 26 T cell receptor beta chains from one sample, sequenced in a study of shared clonotypes between healthy human individuals. The table came from immunoSEQ multiplex PCR; TCRdb's copy has only in-frame clones and leaves some out. Here the sample spans around 600,000 clones, 97% being singletons. Sequencing used naive CD4+ T cells sorted from blood. The subset is: CD45RA+ positively selected. The receptors originated from a woman in her 30s in good health.

This clone is a singleton in its sample. This chain joins TRBV6-5 and TRBJ2-7; D is undetermined. The V end was cut by 0 bases, the J end by 6 bases, with 3 bases between. This CDR3 is built from 11 residues. CDR1 and CDR2 from the germline V gene are MNHEY and SVGAGI. The CDR3 spells CASSYSLEQYF. The DNA for the CDR3 is TGTGCCAGCAGTTACTCGCTCGAGCAGTACTTC.

The chain uses TRBV11-2 and TRBJ1-2; unclear D gene. This CDR3 has 14 residues. The germline V gene encodes CDR1 SGHAT and CDR2 FQNNGV. V lost 1 base and J 7 bases, leaving 13 bases between the germline ends. The CDR3 sequence is CASSLAGLQGGYTF. The CDR3 DNA sequence: TGTGCCAGCAGCTTAGCCGGGTTACAAGGTGGCTACACCTTC. The complete variable domain, with remaining parts taken from reference TRBV11-2 and TRBJ1-2, reads EAGVAQSPRYKIIEKRQSVAFWCNPISGHATLYWYQQILGQGPKLLIQFQNNGVVDDSQLPKDRFSAERLKGVDSTLKIQPAKLEDSAVYLCASSLAGLQGGYTFGSGTRLTVV.

The chain is built from TRBV7-9 and TRBJ2-3; D is unclear. CDR1 is SEHNR, CDR2 FQNEAQ, per germline (reference sequence). Trimming cost V 5 bases and J 9 bases, with 18 bases left between them. The CDR3 has 14 amino acids. The CDR3 sequence: CASSPQVRLETQYF. Written as DNA, the CDR3 is TGTGCCAGCAGCCCCCAGGTACGCCTCGAGACGCAGTATTTT. Drawing the rest from reference TRBV7-9 and TRBJ2-3, the complete variable domain is DTGVSQNPRHKITKRGQNVTFRCDPISEHNRLYWYRQTLGQGPEFLTYFQNEAQLEKSRLLSDRFSAERPKGSFSTLEIQRTEQGDSAMYLCASSPQVRLETQYFGPGTRLTVL.

Worth noting for this clone: This CDR3 is also generated by other DNA sequences in the sample. In DNA, the CDR3 is TGCGCCAGCAGCCCTTTAGCGGGAGGGCCGGGGGAGCAGTACTTC. Encoded protein: CASSPLAGGPGEQYF. The V and J genes are TRBV5-1 and TRBJ2-7, with 11 bases identical to TRBD2. Germline CDR1 SGHRS, CDR2 YFSETQ. There are 15 residues in the CDR3. V shed 4 bases, J shed 7 bases, and the junction held 10 bases outside the gene matches.

The chain employs TRBV30 and TRBJ2-7; 8 bases line up with TRBD2. Unmatched junction bases numbered 8, after V lost 4 bases and J lost 9 bases. The CDR3 runs to 12 residues. The germline gives CDR1 GTSNPN, CDR2 SVGIG (reference sequence). In DNA form, the CDR3 reads TGTGCCTGGAATTCGGGAGGGCCCGGGCAGTACTTC. Residues: CAWNSGGPGQYF.

J is TRBJ1-1 and V is TRBV10-2, with TRBD1 identical over 7 bases. The germline CDR1 and CDR2 sequences are WSHSY and SAAADI. With V trimmed by 4 bases and J by 1 base, 12 bases remained unmatched. This CDR3 region has 17 residues. The CDR3 nucleotides are TGCGCCAGCAGTGGTAGGGGGAAGGGGGCTAGGAACACTGAAGCTTTCTTT. It specifies CASSGRGKGARNTEAFF.

J is TRBJ1-1 and V is TRBV30; tentatively, D is TRBD1 (6 bases). The CDR3 covers 12 residues. Deletions cut 2 bases from V and 3 bases from J, with 7 bases between. CDR1 and CDR2 from the germline V gene are GTSNPN and SVGIG (reference sequence). The CDR3 reads CAWSSGDTEAFF. For the CDR3, the DNA is TGTGCCTGGAGTTCAGGGGACACTGAAGCTTTCTTT.

This chain connects TRBV15 to TRBJ2-1; 8 bases line up with TRBD2. V trimming: 3 bases; J trimming: 3 bases; junction bases outside the gene matches: 7. The CDR3 is 16 residues long. Germline CDR1 LNHNV, CDR2 YYDKDF (reference sequence). CDR3 protein: CATSSLKTSVYNEQFF. CDR3 nucleotide sequence: TGTGCCACCAGCAGCCTTAAGACTAGCGTCTACAATGAGCAGTTCTTC. The whole variable domain, filled in from reference TRBV15 and TRBJ2-1, reads DAMVIQNPRYQVTQFGKPVTLSCSQTLNHNVMYWYQQKSSQAPKLLFHYYDKDFNNEADTPDNFQSRRPNTSFCFLDIRSPGLGDTAMYLCATSSLKTSVYNEQFFGPGTRLTVL.

This clone came up once. The chain employs TRBV7-9 and TRBJ1-4; tentative D call: TRBD1 (6 bases). V was pared by 3 bases and J by 7 bases, with 27 bases between. Germline assignment: CDR1 SEHNR and CDR2 FQNEAQ (reference sequence). This CDR3 spans 19 amino acids. The CDR3: CASSFPRGGALKDIEKLFF. The CDR3, as DNA: TGTGCCAGCAGCTTCCCCAGAGGGGGGGCGTTGAAAGATATTGAAAAACTGTTTTTT.

This chain connects TRBV20-1 to TRBJ2-1, with D hard to call. Trimming left V 2 bases short and J 7 bases short, with 6 bases between. Germline CDR1 is DFQATT and CDR2 is SNEGSKA (reference sequence). This CDR3 has 11 amino acids. CDR3 nucleotide sequence: TGCAGTGCTAGATTGTGGAATGAGCAGTTCTTC. This sequence encodes CSARLWNEQFF.

The rearrangement uses TRBV28 and TRBJ2-1, with TRBD2 matching over 10 bases. The CDR3 totals 16 residues. Germline loops: CDR1 MDHEN, CDR2 SYDVKM. V lost 6 bases to trimming and J lost 3 bases; unmatched junction nucleotides: 8. The CDR3 sequence is CASSSPLAGSYNEQFF. In DNA, the CDR3 is TGTGCCAGCAGCTCTCCACTAGCGGGAAGCTACAATGAGCAGTTCTTC.

This rearrangement joins TRBV19 to TRBJ2-5; 7 bases are shared with TRBD1. The ends lost 4 bases at V and 5 bases at J; junction bases unmatched: 10. This CDR3 has 15 amino acids. Looked up from germline, CDR1 is LNHDA and CDR2 is SQIVND (reference sequence). Here the CDR3 DNA reads TGTGCCAGTAGTACCCTACAGGGGCTTGGGGAGACCCAGTACTTC. Its translation is CASSTLQGLGETQYF. Filled out from reference TRBV19 and TRBJ2-5, the complete variable domain reads DGGITQSPKYLFRKEGQNVTLSCEQNLNHDAMYWYRQDPGQGLRLIYYSQIVNDFQKGDIAEGYSVSREKKESFPLTVTSAQKNPTAFYLCASSTLQGLGETQYFGPGTRLLVL.

This chain links TRBV7-2 with TRBJ1-4, with TRBD1 matching 12 bases. CDR1 and CDR2 (germline): SGHTA, FQGNSA. The CDR3 covers 16 residues. J lost 3 bases, V lost 5 bases, and 4 bases had no gene match. Here the CDR3 DNA reads TGTGCCAGCAGCGGGGGGACAGGGGGCGCTAATGAAAAACTGTTTTTT. Translation: CASSGGTGGANEKLFF.

This rearrangement joins TRBV19 to TRBJ2-1; D not certain. In germline, CDR1 is LNHDA, CDR2 SQIVND (reference sequence). Trimming removed 1 base at V and 10 bases at J, with 8 bases between. The CDR3 length is 12 residues. CDR3 DNA sequence: TGTGCCAGTAGTATAGGAGCTCAGGAGCAGTTCTTC. This gives the protein CASSIGAQEQFF.

This chain joins TRBV19 and TRBJ1-1, with D perhaps TRBD1 (5 bases). The germline V and J ends were trimmed by 4 bases and 1 base, with 13 bases remaining between them. The germline gives CDR1 LNHDA, CDR2 SQIVND (reference sequence). The CDR3 runs to 15 residues. CDR3 DNA: TGTGCCAGTAGTACGACGGGACGGTCGAACACTGAAGCTTTCTTT. Translated: CASSTTGRSNTEAFF.

V and J are TRBV11-2 and TRBJ2-1; 14 bases map to TRBD2. Germline CDR1 SGHAT, CDR2 FQNNGV. Trimming removed 3 bases from V and 4 bases from J; junction bases left unmatched: 8. The CDR3 covers 18 residues. The DNA for the CDR3 is TGTGCCAGCAGCTTCCTACGACTAGCGGGGGGGAGATACAATGAGCAGTTCTTC. It encodes CASSFLRLAGGRYNEQFF.

The rearrangement joins TRBV28 to TRBJ1-5; D is unclear. Germline values: CDR1 MDHEN, CDR2 SYDVKM. Trimming took 8 bases from V and 0 from J, leaving 14 bases between them. This CDR3 comprises 15 residues. CDR3 sequence (DNA): TGTGCCAGCGGGGAACTGGACGTTAGCAATCAGCCCCAGCATTTT. Its translation is CASGELDVSNQPQHF.

The V call is TRBV5-6, the J call TRBJ2-7, with D maybe TRBD2 (5 bases). V dropped 2 bases and J dropped 9 bases, with 12 bases sitting between them. Germline values: CDR1 SGHDT, CDR2 YYEEEE. The CDR3 length is 12 residues. The CDR3: CASSFSRRGQYF. The CDR3 coding sequence is TGTGCCAGCAGCTTTTCCCGCCGGGGGCAGTACTTC.

For the CDR3, the DNA is TGTGCCAGCAGCGGCATCGTTTGGGAGACCCAGTACTTC. Its protein product is CASSGIVWETQYF. The V and J genes are TRBV6-1 and TRBJ2-5, with D unclear. CDR3 size: 13 residues. The V gene's germline CDR1 is MNHNS and CDR2 SASEGT. V gave up 6 bases and J gave up 5 bases, with 13 bases separating them.

The V gene is TRBV6-5, the J gene TRBJ2-3; 8 nucleotides match TRBD2. Germline V CDR1 and CDR2: MNHEY, SVGAGI. The CDR3 contains 13 residues. Trimming removed 4 bases from V and 6 bases from J; junction bases left unmatched: 3. CDR3 nucleotide sequence: TGTGCCAGCAGTTCGGGAGGGCCGGATACGCAGTATTTT. This gives the protein CASSSGGPDTQYF.

V is TRBV19 and J is TRBJ2-7; no clear D. The CDR3 is made up of 13 amino acids. Germline-derived CDR1 and CDR2 are LNHDA and SQIVND (reference sequence). The V and J ends lost 9 bases and 5 bases respectively, with 17 bases between them. CDR3 loop: CARVGSESHEQYF. The CDR3 nucleotides are TGTGCCAGAGTAGGCTCGGAATCCCACGAGCAGTACTTC.

V usage is TRBV29-1 and J usage is TRBJ2-3, with 8 bases lining up with TRBD2. The CDR3 loop spans 15 amino acids. V was clipped by 6 bases and J by 5 bases; unmatched bases: 13. The germline CDR1 and CDR2 sequences are SQVTM and ANQGSEA. CDR3 sequence reads: CSVPSPGGPVDTQYF. For the CDR3, the DNA is TGCAGCGTCCCCTCCCCGGGAGGGCCCGTAGATACGCAGTATTTT.

This chain joins TRBV5-6 and TRBJ2-3, with 7 bases aligning to TRBD2. Germline loops: CDR1 SGHDT, CDR2 YYEEEE. V trimming: 4 bases; J trimming: 0 bases; junction bases outside the gene matches: 5. CDR3 size: 15 residues. In nucleotides, the CDR3 is TGTGCCAGCAGCCGTATTAGCGGGAGCACAGATACGCAGTATTTT. Protein product: CASSRISGSTDTQYF. Filled out from reference TRBV5-6 and TRBJ2-3, the complete variable domain reads DAGVTQSPTHLIKTRGQQVTLRCSPKSGHDTVSWYQQALGQGPQFIFQYYEEEERQRGNFPDRFSGHQFPNYSSELNVNALLLGDSALYLCASSRISGSTDTQYFGPGTRLTVL.

The gene calls are TRBV6-6 and TRBJ1-2; no clear D. Trimming left V 6 bases short and J 4 bases short, with 18 bases between. Germline CDR1 is MNHNY and CDR2 is SVGAGI (reference sequence). The CDR3 runs to 15 residues. The CDR3 here is CASSPDYVATYGYTF. The CDR3 DNA reads as TGTGCCAGCAGCCCTGACTATGTAGCTACCTATGGCTACACCTTC.

The chain combines TRBV6-1 with TRBJ2-7; 13 nucleotides agree with TRBD2. This CDR3 region has 15 residues. V trimming: 0 bases; J trimming: 8 bases; junction bases outside the gene matches: 4. Germline V gene data show CDR1 as MNHNS and CDR2 as SASEGT. This CDR3 is CASSEAGLAGVKQYF. In DNA, the CDR3 is TGTGCCAGCAGTGAAGCCGGACTAGCGGGAGTAAAGCAGTACTTC.

V and J are TRBV7-8 and TRBJ1-5; D remains ambiguous. This CDR3 region has 14 residues. Per the germline V gene, CDR1 is SGHVS and CDR2 is FQNEAQ. Between the trimmed V and J ends, which lost 1 base and 5 bases, there was a span of 9 bases. CDR3 nucleotide sequence: TGTGCCAGCAGCTTAGGGACGGTGGATCAGCCCCAGCATTTT. Encoded protein: CASSLGTVDQPQHF. Drawing the rest from reference TRBV7-8 and TRBJ1-5, the complete variable domain is GAGVSQSPRYKVAKRGQDVALRCDPISGHVSLFWYQQALGQGPEFLTYFQNEAQLDKSGLPSDRFFAERPEGSVSTLKIQRTQQEDSAVYLCASSLGTVDQPQHFGDGTRLSIL.